The rows below give T cell receptor beta chains drawn from one sample of a study of Ad26.COV2.S vaccination and SARS-CoV-2 variants. Here immunoSEQ multiplex PCR was the method, and the copy in TCRdb shows in-frame clones only, minus some. Of some 400,000 clones listed, 89% are singletons. The specimen was peripheral blood, collected in a trial of Ad26.COV2.S vaccine versus placebo. All receptors come from a person between 18 and 60 years old who received the Ad26.COV2.S COVID-19 vaccine or a placebo. The CDR3 runs from the conserved cysteine through the conserved F or W. Fields, in order: D gene, V gene, CDR3 length, clone size, J gene, CDR3 protein, CDR3 DNA. The D gene is left open where the match is weak. Not all rows give a size; the values are once, few, many and, for expanded clones, a class.

D gene: TRBD1; V gene: TRBV18; CDR3 length: 15; clone size: -; J gene: TRBJ1-1; CDR3 protein: CASSPVAGQGKGAFF; CDR3 DNA: TGTGCCAGCTCACCAGTTGCGGGACAGGGGAAGGGAGCTTTCTTT
D gene: TRBD2; V gene: TRBV11-2; CDR3 length: 18; clone size: -; J gene: TRBJ2-5; CDR3 protein: CASSLDGDRAGVGETQYF; CDR3 DNA: TGTGCCAGCAGCTTAGATGGGGATCGGGCGGGAGTAGGAGAGACCCAGTACTTC
D gene: -; V gene: TRBV5-8; CDR3 length: 13; clone size: -; J gene: TRBJ2-5; CDR3 protein: CASSLKRQETQYF; CDR3 DNA: TGTGCCAGCAGCTTGAAAAGGCAAGAGACCCAGTACTTC
D gene: -; V gene: TRBV11-3; CDR3 length: 15; clone size: -; J gene: TRBJ2-7; CDR3 protein: CASSLESGRDYEQYF; CDR3 DNA: TGTGCCAGCAGCTTAGAAAGCGGAAGAGACTACGAGCAGTACTTC
D gene: -; V gene: TRBV7-9; CDR3 length: 16; clone size: -; J gene: TRBJ1-5; CDR3 protein: CASSLGEVGRNQPQHF; CDR3 DNA: TGTGCCAGCAGCCTTGGGGAGGTAGGTCGCAATCAGCCCCAGCATTTT
D gene: -; V gene: TRBV5-4; CDR3 length: 18; clone size: once; J gene: TRBJ2-2; CDR3 protein: CASSLGIRGSGNTGELFF; CDR3 DNA: TGTGCCAGCAGCTTGGGTATACGGGGGTCGGGTAACACCGGGGAGCTGTTTTTT
D gene: TRBD1; V gene: TRBV5-1; CDR3 length: 15; clone size: -; J gene: TRBJ1-2; CDR3 protein: CASSWGQGSGYGYTF; CDR3 DNA: TGCGCCAGCAGCTGGGGACAGGGTTCGGGATATGGCTACACCTTC
D gene: -; V gene: TRBV5-4; CDR3 length: 14; clone size: -; J gene: TRBJ2-5; CDR3 protein: CASSFPGGQETQYF; CDR3 DNA: TGTGCCAGCAGCTTCCCCGGGGGCCAAGAGACCCAGTACTTC
D gene: -; V gene: TRBV27; CDR3 length: 15; clone size: -; J gene: TRBJ2-7; CDR3 protein: CASSLGGRPVDEQYF; CDR3 DNA: TGTGCCAGCAGCCTAGGGGGGAGGCCAGTGGACGAGCAGTACTTC
D gene: -; V gene: TRBV15; CDR3 length: 14; clone size: -; J gene: TRBJ2-4; CDR3 protein: CATSRALAKNIQYF; CDR3 DNA: TGTGCCACCAGCAGAGCCCTAGCCAAAAACATTCAGTACTTC
D gene: TRBD2; V gene: TRBV10-1; CDR3 length: 13; clone size: -; J gene: TRBJ2-3; CDR3 protein: CASSTSGGDTQYF; CDR3 DNA: TGCGCCAGCAGTACATCGGGGGGAGATACGCAGTATTTT
D gene: -; V gene: TRBV30; CDR3 length: 14; clone size: once; J gene: TRBJ2-3; CDR3 protein: CAWSSDSITDTQYF; CDR3 DNA: TGTGCCTGGAGTTCGGACAGTATAACAGATACGCAGTATTTT
D gene: -; V gene: TRBV7-2; CDR3 length: 13; clone size: -; J gene: TRBJ2-7; CDR3 protein: CASSSFPYYEQYF; CDR3 DNA: TGTGCCAGCAGCTCATTTCCTTATTACGAGCAGTACTTC
D gene: -; V gene: TRBV29-1; CDR3 length: 11; clone size: once; J gene: TRBJ1-1; CDR3 protein: CSVAQGPEAFF; CDR3 DNA: TGCAGCGTTGCTCAAGGGCCTGAAGCTTTCTTT
D gene: -; V gene: TRBV30; CDR3 length: 12; clone size: -; J gene: TRBJ2-7; CDR3 protein: CAWTEAWGEQYF; CDR3 DNA: TGTGCCTGGACTGAGGCCTGGGGCGAGCAGTACTTC
D gene: TRBD1; V gene: TRBV30; CDR3 length: 16; clone size: -; J gene: TRBJ2-5; CDR3 protein: CAWSEGRGKQGETQYF; CDR3 DNA: TGTGCCTGGAGCGAGGGTAGGGGGAAACAGGGGGAGACCCAGTACTTC
D gene: TRBD2; V gene: TRBV7-2; CDR3 length: 15; clone size: -; J gene: TRBJ2-7; CDR3 protein: CASRRGGGSIHEQYF; CDR3 DNA: TGTGCCAGCAGGCGGGGGGGCGGGAGTATTCACGAGCAGTACTTC
D gene: -; V gene: TRBV4-1; CDR3 length: 14; clone size: -; J gene: TRBJ1-5; CDR3 protein: CASSQDGVNQPQHF; CDR3 DNA: TGCGCCAGCAGCCAAGACGGGGTCAATCAGCCCCAGCATTTT
D gene: TRBD1; V gene: TRBV5-1; CDR3 length: 15; clone size: -; J gene: TRBJ1-5; CDR3 protein: CASSPGQGGRQPQHF; CDR3 DNA: TGCGCCAGCAGCCCGGGACAGGGAGGGCGGCAGCCCCAGCATTTT
D gene: -; V gene: TRBV12-3/TRBV12-4; CDR3 length: 13; clone size: -; J gene: TRBJ1-5; CDR3 protein: CASSLARPTSIHF; CDR3 DNA: TGTGCCAGCAGTTTAGCGAGGCCTACCAGCATCCATTTT
D gene: -; V gene: TRBV28; CDR3 length: 16; clone size: once; J gene: TRBJ1-6; CDR3 protein: CASSPPGHRVNSPLHF; CDR3 DNA: TGTGCCAGCAGTCCCCCGGGGCACAGGGTTAATTCACCCCTCCACTTT
D gene: -; V gene: TRBV21-1; CDR3 length: 15; clone size: once; J gene: TRBJ1-2; CDR3 protein: CASSLPTGGVRGYTF; CDR3 DNA: TGTGCCAGCAGTCTTCCTACAGGGGGCGTACGAGGCTACACCTTC
D gene: TRBD1; V gene: TRBV7-9; CDR3 length: 14; clone size: -; J gene: TRBJ2-7; CDR3 protein: CASSLGQGVYEQYF; CDR3 DNA: TGTGCCAGCAGCTTAGGACAGGGGGTCTACGAGCAGTACTTC
D gene: -; V gene: TRBV10-2; CDR3 length: 14; clone size: few; J gene: TRBJ1-1; CDR3 protein: CASVPQGGNTEAFF; CDR3 DNA: TGCGCCAGCGTTCCACAGGGAGGGAACACTGAAGCTTTCTTT
D gene: TRBD2; V gene: TRBV5-1; CDR3 length: 15; clone size: -; J gene: TRBJ2-7; CDR3 protein: CASSFSASGLYEQYF; CDR3 DNA: TGCGCCAGCAGCTTTTCCGCTAGCGGACTCTACGAGCAGTACTTC
D gene: -; V gene: TRBV5-6; CDR3 length: 15; clone size: -; J gene: TRBJ1-5; CDR3 protein: CASSSSRGLYQPQHF; CDR3 DNA: -
D gene: TRBD1; V gene: TRBV11-2; CDR3 length: 15; clone size: -; J gene: TRBJ2-5; CDR3 protein: CASSHDRGYQETQYF; CDR3 DNA: TGTGCCAGCAGCCACGACAGGGGGTACCAAGAGACCCAGTACTTC
D gene: TRBD1; V gene: TRBV6-5; CDR3 length: 14; clone size: once; J gene: TRBJ1-5; CDR3 protein: CASSAASGGQPQHF; CDR3 DNA: TGTGCCAGCTCCGCTGCCTCAGGGGGTCAGCCCCAGCATTTT
D gene: TRBD1; V gene: TRBV29-1; CDR3 length: 12; clone size: -; J gene: TRBJ2-1; CDR3 protein: CSVRQGSNEQFF; CDR3 DNA: TGCAGCGTTAGACAGGGGTCAAATGAGCAGTTCTTC
D gene: -; V gene: TRBV27; CDR3 length: 15; clone size: -; J gene: TRBJ2-7; CDR3 protein: CASSLRGGTTYEQYF; CDR3 DNA: TGTGCCAGCAGTTTAAGGGGGGGGACAACCTACGAGCAGTACTTC
D gene: TRBD2; V gene: TRBV28; CDR3 length: 14; clone size: -; J gene: TRBJ2-4; CDR3 protein: CAWGGARAKNIQYF; CDR3 DNA: TGTGCCTGGGGGGGAGCTAGGGCCAAAAACATTCAGTACTTC
D gene: TRBD2; V gene: TRBV28; CDR3 length: 15; clone size: -; J gene: TRBJ2-7; CDR3 protein: CASSAPGLAAYEQYF; CDR3 DNA: TGTGCCAGCAGCGCGCCGGGACTAGCGGCCTACGAGCAGTACTTC
D gene: TRBD2; V gene: TRBV19; CDR3 length: 17; clone size: -; J gene: TRBJ2-1; CDR3 protein: CASTSRGIAGGNNEQFF; CDR3 DNA: TGTGCCAGTACCTCTAGGGGGATAGCGGGAGGTAACAATGAGCAGTTCTTC
D gene: -; V gene: TRBV25-1; CDR3 length: 11; clone size: -; J gene: TRBJ1-3; CDR3 protein: CASRKGNTIYF; CDR3 DNA: TGTGCCAGCAGAAAAGGAAACACCATATATTTT
D gene: -; V gene: TRBV5-8; CDR3 length: 13; clone size: -; J gene: TRBJ1-1; CDR3 protein: CASNGEGGTEAFF; CDR3 DNA: TGTGCCAGCAATGGGGAGGGCGGCACTGAAGCTTTCTTT
D gene: -; V gene: TRBV21-1; CDR3 length: 17; clone size: -; J gene: TRBJ2-2; CDR3 protein: CASSKGNAGGMSGELFF; CDR3 DNA: TGTGCCAGCAGCAAGGGAAATGCGGGAGGGATGTCCGGGGAGCTGTTTTTT
D gene: -; V gene: TRBV7-9; CDR3 length: 13; clone size: -; J gene: TRBJ1-2; CDR3 protein: CASRRVANYGYTF; CDR3 DNA: TGTGCCAGCAGACGGGTAGCTAACTATGGCTACACCTTC
D gene: TRBD1; V gene: TRBV19; CDR3 length: 15; clone size: -; J gene: TRBJ2-2; CDR3 protein: CASSLRTGDTGELFF; CDR3 DNA: TGTGCCAGTAGTCTTCGGACAGGGGACACCGGGGAGCTGTTTTTT
D gene: -; V gene: TRBV7-6; CDR3 length: 17; clone size: -; J gene: TRBJ2-7; CDR3 protein: CASSPLAAGLPTNEQYF; CDR3 DNA: TGTGCCAGCAGCCCCCTGGCGGCGGGGCTACCGACCAACGAGCAGTACTTC
D gene: -; V gene: TRBV2; CDR3 length: 13; clone size: -; J gene: TRBJ2-1; CDR3 protein: CASSQIWRGEQFF; CDR3 DNA: TGTGCCAGCAGCCAAATCTGGCGAGGGGAGCAGTTCTTC
D gene: TRBD1; V gene: TRBV9; CDR3 length: 16; clone size: -; J gene: TRBJ1-2; CDR3 protein: CASSVDPRDRDYGYTF; CDR3 DNA: TGTGCCAGCAGCGTAGATCCCCGGGACAGGGACTATGGCTACACCTTC
D gene: -; V gene: TRBV7-9; CDR3 length: 11; clone size: -; J gene: TRBJ2-2; CDR3 protein: CASPLRGELFF; CDR3 DNA: TGTGCCAGCCCCCTTAGAGGGGAGCTGTTTTTT